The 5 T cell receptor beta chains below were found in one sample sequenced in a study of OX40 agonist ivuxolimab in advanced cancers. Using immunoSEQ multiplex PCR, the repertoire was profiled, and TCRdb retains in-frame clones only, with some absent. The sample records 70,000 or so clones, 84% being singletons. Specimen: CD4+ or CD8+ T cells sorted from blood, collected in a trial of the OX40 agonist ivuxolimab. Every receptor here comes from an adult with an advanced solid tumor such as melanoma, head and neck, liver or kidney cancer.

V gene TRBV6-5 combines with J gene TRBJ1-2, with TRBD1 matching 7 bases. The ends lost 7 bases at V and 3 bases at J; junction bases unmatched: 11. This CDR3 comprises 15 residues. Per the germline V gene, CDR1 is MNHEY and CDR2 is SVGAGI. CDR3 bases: TGTGCCAGCACCCCAGGGGGGACCTCCTACTATGGCTACACCTTC. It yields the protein CASTPGGTSYYGYTF.

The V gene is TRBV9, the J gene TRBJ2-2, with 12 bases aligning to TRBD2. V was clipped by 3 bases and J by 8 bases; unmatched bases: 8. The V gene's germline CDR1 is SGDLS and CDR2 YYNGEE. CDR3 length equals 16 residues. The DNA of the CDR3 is TGTGCCAGCAGCGGAGGGGGACTAGCGGGTGGAGGGGAGCTGTTTTTT. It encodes CASSGGGLAGGGELFF.

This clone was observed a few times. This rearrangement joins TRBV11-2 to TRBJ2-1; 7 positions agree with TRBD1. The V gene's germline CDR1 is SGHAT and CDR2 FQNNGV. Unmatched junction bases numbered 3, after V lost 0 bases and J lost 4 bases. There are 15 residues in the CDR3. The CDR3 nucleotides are TGTGCCAGCAGCTTAGATGGGACAGATTACAATGAGCAGTTCTTC. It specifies CASSLDGTDYNEQFF.

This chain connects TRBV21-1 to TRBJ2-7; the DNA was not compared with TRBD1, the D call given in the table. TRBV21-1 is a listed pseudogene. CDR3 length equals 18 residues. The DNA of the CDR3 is TGTGCCAGCAGCAAAGGGTACCTTCGGGACAGGGTCTCCTACGAGCAGTACTTC. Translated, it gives CASSKGYLRDRVSYEQYF.

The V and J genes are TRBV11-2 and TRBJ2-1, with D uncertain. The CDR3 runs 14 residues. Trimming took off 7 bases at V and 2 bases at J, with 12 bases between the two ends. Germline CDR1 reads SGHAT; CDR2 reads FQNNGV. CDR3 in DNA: TGTGCCAGCAAACCCGCAGGCCCCTACAATGAGCAGTTCTTC. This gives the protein CASKPAGPYNEQFF.